A selection of T cell receptor beta chains follows, all from one sample in a study of blood T cell repertoires in COVID-19. Repertoires were generated with immunoSEQ multiplex PCR, while TCRdb's copy carries only in-frame clones and drops some. This sample yields some 250,000 clones, of which roughly 88% are seen a single time; around 1.8% belongs to the top ten. Sequencing used PBMCs or T cells enriched from blood (not recorded which). The receptor set was obtained from a woman aged 50 to 65 who had recovered from COVID-19. CDR3s include the opening cysteine and the closing phenylalanine or tryptophan. D genes are given only for firm matches. Clone size is given for some rows only: seen once, a few or many times, or a class if the clone is expanded.

clone_size	v_call	d_call	j_call	cdr3_aa	cdr3_nt
.	TRBV29-1	.	TRBJ1-6	CSVGDSANSPLHF	TGCAGCGTTGGAGACAGCGCTAATTCACCCCTCCACTTT
.	TRBV27	TRBD1	TRBJ2-7	CASRKQGASYEQYF	TGTGCCAGCCGAAAACAGGGGGCTTCTTACGAGCAGTACTTC
.	TRBV24-1	.	TRBJ1-5	CATSDNIQPQHF	TGTGCCACCAGTGATAATATTCAGCCCCAGCATTTT
.	TRBV5-1	TRBD2	TRBJ2-1	CASSLSGSFGGEQFF	TGCGCCAGCAGCTTAAGCGGGAGCTTCGGAGGGGAGCAGTTCTTC
.	TRBV27	.	TRBJ2-3	CASSLTDTQYF	TGTGCCAGCAGTCTCACAGATACGCAGTATTTT
.	TRBV6-1	.	TRBJ2-7	CASSEWLLQIYEQYF	TGTGCCAGCAGTGAATGGTTGCTGCAGATCTACGAGCAGTACTTC
.	TRBV7-9	.	TRBJ2-7	CASRPVSEEQYF	TGTGCCAGCAGACCGGTTTCTGAAGAGCAGTACTTC
.	TRBV5-4	TRBD1	TRBJ2-1	CASSTGQGIYNEQFF	TGTGCCAGCAGCACTGGACAGGGGATTTACAATGAGCAGTTCTTC
.	TRBV28	TRBD2	TRBJ2-5	CASSTRLAGGVRVTQYF	TGTGCCAGCAGTACCAGACTAGCGGGAGGGGTTCGTGTGACCCAGTACTTC
.	TRBV7-9	.	TRBJ1-1	CASTQWEGRNTEAFF	TGTGCCAGCACACAATGGGAGGGGCGGAACACTGAAGCTTTCTTT
.	TRBV5-1	TRBD1	TRBJ1-1	CASSAGTGGNTEAFF	TGCGCCAGCAGCGCGGGGACAGGAGGGAACACTGAAGCTTTCTTT
.	TRBV10-3	TRBD2	TRBJ2-3	CAIRSLAGSTDTQYF	TGTGCCATCAGAAGTCTAGCGGGCAGCACAGATACGCAGTATTTT
.	TRBV2	.	TRBJ2-1	CASGADRLLYNEQFF	TGTGCCAGCGGGGCAGACAGACTCTTATACAATGAGCAGTTCTTC
.	TRBV28	.	TRBJ2-3	CASSLARGTDTQYF	TGTGCCAGCAGTTTAGCGCGGGGCACAGATACGCAGTATTTT
.	TRBV7-9	.	TRBJ1-6	CASSLGEGRGSPLHF	TGTGCCAGCAGCTTAGGGGAGGGTAGGGGATCACCCCTCCACTTT
.	TRBV5-4	TRBD2	TRBJ2-3	CASSFRQGGLTDTQYF	TGTGCCAGCAGCTTCCGCCAGGGAGGGTTGACAGATACGCAGTATTTT
.	TRBV3-1/TRBV3-2	TRBD2	TRBJ2-1	CASSQTRRTSGVDEQFF	TGTGCCAGCAGCCAAACCAGACGGACTAGCGGGGTAGATGAGCAGTTCTTC
many	TRBV11-1	TRBD1	TRBJ2-3	CASSSGQGSTDTQYF	TGTGCCAGCAGCTCGGGACAGGGGAGCACAGATACGCAGTATTTT
few	TRBV27	TRBD1	TRBJ2-7	CASSTPGTAYEQYF	TGTGCCAGCAGTACGCCCGGGACAGCCTACGAGCAGTACTTC
.	TRBV29-1	TRBD1	TRBJ1-2	CSVGDRGGYTF	TGCAGCGTTGGAGACAGGGGAGGCTACACCTTC
.	TRBV27	TRBD1	TRBJ1-6	CASSLKGGAPVPPLHF	TGTGCCAGCAGTTTAAAAGGGGGCGCCCCGGTGCCACCCCTCCACTTT
.	TRBV5-1	.	TRBJ2-3	CASSDQGRPITDTQYF	TGCGCCAGCAGCGATCAGGGGAGACCGATTACAGATACGCAGTATTTT
.	TRBV11-3	TRBD1	TRBJ2-5	CASSSGTGLQETQYF	TGTGCCAGCAGCAGTGGGACAGGCCTCCAAGAGACCCAGTACTTC
.	TRBV7-8	TRBD1	TRBJ1-2	CASSFGQGGYGYTF	TGTGCCAGCAGCTTTGGACAGGGAGGCTATGGCTACACCTTC
.	TRBV7-3	TRBD1	TRBJ1-3	CASSPGTGGNTIYF	TGTGCCAGCAGCCCCGGGACAGGGGGAAACACCATATATTTT
.	TRBV6-6	.	TRBJ2-5	CASRTGTRGEETQYF	TGTGCCAGCAGGACCGGGACACGAGGGGAGGAGACCCAGTACTTC
.	TRBV6-5	.	TRBJ1-5	CASSYGSHQPQHF	TGTGCCAGCAGTTACGGGAGCCACCAGCCCCAGCATTTT
once	TRBV7-9	.	TRBJ2-7	CASTPEERYYEQYF	TGTGCCAGCACCCCCGAGGAGCGGTACTACGAGCAGTACTTC
.	TRBV28	.	TRBJ1-4	CASSLAGAGEKLFF	TGTGCCAGCAGTTTAGCAGGGGCTGGAGAAAAACTGTTTTTT
.	TRBV19	TRBD1	TRBJ2-3	CASSRARQGARPDTQYF	TGTGCCAGTAGTCGTGCCAGGCAGGGGGCCCGCCCAGATACGCAGTATTTT
.	TRBV10-3	TRBD2	TRBJ2-7	CAISESVAGALKEQYF	TGTGCCATCAGTGAGTCCGTCGCGGGAGCATTGAAGGAGCAGTACTTC